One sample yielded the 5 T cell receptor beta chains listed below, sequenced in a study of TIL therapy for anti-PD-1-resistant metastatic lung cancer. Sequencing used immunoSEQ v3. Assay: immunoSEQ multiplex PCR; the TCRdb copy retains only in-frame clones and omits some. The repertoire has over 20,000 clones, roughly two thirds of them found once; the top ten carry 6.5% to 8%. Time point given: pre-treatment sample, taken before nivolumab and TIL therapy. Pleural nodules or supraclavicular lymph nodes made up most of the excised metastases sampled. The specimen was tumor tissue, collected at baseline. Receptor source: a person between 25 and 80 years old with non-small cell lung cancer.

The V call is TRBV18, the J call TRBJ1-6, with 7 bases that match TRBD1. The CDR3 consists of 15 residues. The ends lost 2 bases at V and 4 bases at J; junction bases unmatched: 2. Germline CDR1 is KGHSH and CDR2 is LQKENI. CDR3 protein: CASSPGTVYNSPLHF. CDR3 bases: TGTGCCAGCTCACCAGGGACAGTTTATAATTCACCCCTCCACTTT.

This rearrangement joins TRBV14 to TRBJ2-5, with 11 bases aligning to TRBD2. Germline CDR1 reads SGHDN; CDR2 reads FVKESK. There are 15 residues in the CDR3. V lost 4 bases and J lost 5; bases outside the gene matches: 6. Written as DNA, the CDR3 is TGTGCCAGCAGCCCCTTAGCGGGGGGGTCGGAGACCCAGTACTTC. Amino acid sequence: CASSPLAGGSETQYF.

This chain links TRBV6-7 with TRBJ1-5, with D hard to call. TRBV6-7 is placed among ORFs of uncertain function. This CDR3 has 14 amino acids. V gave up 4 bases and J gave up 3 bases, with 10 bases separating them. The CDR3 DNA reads TGTGCCAGCAGTTCTCTCCGGGACAATCAGCCCCAGCATTTT. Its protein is CASSSLRDNQPQHF.

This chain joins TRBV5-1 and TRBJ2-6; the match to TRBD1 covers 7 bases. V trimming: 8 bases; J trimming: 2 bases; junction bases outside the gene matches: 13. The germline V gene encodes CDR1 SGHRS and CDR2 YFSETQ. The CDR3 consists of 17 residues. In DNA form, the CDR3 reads TGCGCCAGATGGGACAGAAAGTTCGTAGCTGGGGCCAACGTCCTGACTTTC. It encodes CARWDRKFVAGANVLTF.

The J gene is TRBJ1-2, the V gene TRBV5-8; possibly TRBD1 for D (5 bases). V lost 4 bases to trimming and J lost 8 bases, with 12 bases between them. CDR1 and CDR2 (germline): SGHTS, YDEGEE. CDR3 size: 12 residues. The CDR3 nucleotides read TGTGCCAGCAGCCTTCTACAGGAAGGCTACACCTTC. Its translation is CASSLLQEGYTF.